The clone carrying this T cell receptor beta chain was found a few times. Repertoires were generated with immunoSEQ multiplex PCR, while TCRdb's copy carries only in-frame clones and drops some. Counted here are 60,000 to 80,000 clones, approximately 86% occurring once; the ten biggest clones make up more than 0.9%. This record belongs to a study of blood T cell repertoires in COVID-19. This CDR3 comprises 15 residues. V was trimmed by 2 bases and J by 1 base, leaving 11 bases between them. Germline-derived CDR1 and CDR2 are LNHDA and SQIVND (reference sequence). This TCR came from a man aged 65 to 85 with acute or convalescent COVID-19. The source material was peripheral blood. The chain joins TRBV19 to TRBJ1-1; D uncertain. The CDR3 loop is CASSILPGSNTEAFF. The CDR3 nucleotides read TGTGCCAGTAGTATATTACCGGGGTCGAACACTGAAGCTTTCTTT.